These T cell receptor beta chains were read from a single sample in a study of T cell responses to AZD1222 COVID-19 vaccine. Measured with immunoSEQ multiplex PCR; TCRdb has only the in-frame clones, and not every one. The sample records fewer than 150,000 clones, approximately 94% being singletons. Sequenced here: peripheral blood, sampled on day 0 of AZD1222 vaccination. The receptors here all came from an adult in good health. The CDR3 runs from the conserved cysteine through the conserved F or W. A D gene is named only where the DNA matches it firmly. Clone size is stated in some rows and not others, as once, few, many or a class when expanded.

TRBV5-6	-	16	TRBD1	TRBJ1-6	TGTGCCAGCAGCTTGGCCGGACAGGCCGTGAGTTCACCCCTCCACTTT	CASSLAGQAVSSPLHF
TRBV7-2	-	13	-	TRBJ1-1	TGTGCCAGCAGCTTCCAGATGAACACTGAAGCTTTCTTT	CASSFQMNTEAFF
TRBV6-5	once	13	TRBD2	TRBJ2-7	TGTGCCAGCAAATTGGGCGGCGGGAGAGAGCAGTACTTC	CASKLGGGREQYF
TRBV19	-	16	-	TRBJ1-5	TGTGCCAGTAGTGCGGCAGGGTTTGGTGGCAATCAGCCCCAGCATTTT	CASSAAGFGGNQPQHF
TRBV6-2/TRBV6-3	-	15	-	TRBJ1-6	TGTGCCAGCAGTTACTCGGACCTTCAGCATTCACCCCTCCACTTT	CASSYSDLQHSPLHF
TRBV20-1	-	17	TRBD2	TRBJ2-3	TGCAGTGCCAGTCTAGCGGGGGGGCCGATGGGGACAGATACGCAGTATTTT	CSASLAGGPMGTDTQYF
TRBV13	-	17	TRBD2	TRBJ2-3	TGTGCCAGCAGCTTGGGACTAGCGGGAGCCCCGTCCGATACGCAGTATTTT	CASSLGLAGAPSDTQYF
TRBV3-1/TRBV3-2	-	15	-	TRBJ1-1	TGTGCCAGCACCTCTTCTGGCCAAGGTGGGACTGAAGCTTTCTTT	CASTSSGQGGTEAFF
TRBV5-5	-	15	TRBD1	TRBJ2-2	TGTGCCAGCAGCTTGAGGACAGGGATCACCGGGGAGCTGTTTTTT	CASSLRTGITGELFF
TRBV5-3	-	15	TRBD1	TRBJ2-1	TGTGCCAGAAGCAGCCAGACAGGGGGTACGAATGAGCAGTTCTTC	CARSSQTGGTNEQFF
TRBV12-3/TRBV12-4	-	12	-	TRBJ2-2	TGTGCCAGCAGTTTATATACCGGGGAGCTGTTTTTT	CASSLYTGELFF
TRBV18	-	12	-	TRBJ1-1	TGTGCCAGCTCACCACAGGGATTAGAAGCTTTCTTT	CASSPQGLEAFF
TRBV19	few	15	-	TRBJ2-7	TGTGCCAGTAGTATAAACCCAACAGCCCGCTACGAGCAGTACTTC	CASSINPTARYEQYF
TRBV6-6	-	15	-	TRBJ1-5	TGTGCCAGCAGTTACGGAAGACAGAACAATCAGCCCCAGCATTTT	CASSYGRQNNQPQHF
TRBV9	once	14	-	TRBJ1-1	TGTGCCAGCAGCCCGAGGATCGCGAACACTGAAGCTTTCTTT	CASSPRIANTEAFF
TRBV7-9	-	13	-	TRBJ1-1	TGTGCCAGCAGCCCCCCTGTGAACACTGAAGCTTTCTTT	CASSPPVNTEAFF
TRBV19	-	16	-	TRBJ1-2	TGTGCCAGTAGTATTGGATTCGGGGCCAGGGACTATGGCTACACCTTC	CASSIGFGARDYGYTF
TRBV2	-	16	-	TRBJ2-3	TGTGCCAGCAGTGATTCCGGTGGGATCAGCACAGATACGCAGTATTTT	CASSDSGGISTDTQYF
TRBV6-2/TRBV6-3	-	19	TRBD2	TRBJ2-2	TGTGCCAGCAGTTATGTGACCGCTAGCGGGGAAGCGAACACCGGGGAGCTGTTTTTT	CASSYVTASGEANTGELFF
TRBV19	-	13	-	TRBJ2-5	TGTGCCAGTAGTGCGGCACGAGGTGAGACCCAGTACTTC	CASSAARGETQYF
TRBV19	-	12	-	TRBJ2-2	TGTGCCAGTATTACGAACACCGGGGAGCTGTTTTTT	CASITNTGELFF
TRBV6-1	-	13	TRBD1	TRBJ2-4	TGTGCCAGCAGTGAAGTTGAGGGGGCAGCCCCGTACTTC	CASSEVEGAAPYF
TRBV6-5	once	15	TRBD2	TRBJ2-5	TGTGCCAGCAGTCATTCGACAGCGGGAGGAGAGACCCAGTACTTC	CASSHSTAGGETQYF
TRBV15	-	15	TRBD2	TRBJ2-1	TGTGCCACCAGCCCTAGCGGGAGGGGGGACAATGAGCAGTTCTTC	CATSPSGRGDNEQFF
TRBV18	-	13	TRBD1	TRBJ1-1	TGTGCCAGCTCACGGACAGGGGACACTGAAGCTTTCTTT	CASSRTGDTEAFF
TRBV6-7	-	16	-	TRBJ2-7	TGTGCCAGCACTATTAGGTGTCTACCGAGCTCCTACGAGCAGTACTTC	CASTIRCLPSSYEQYF
TRBV7-9	-	16	-	TRBJ2-2	TGTGCCAGCAGCTTCTGGAGTAGCGGGAACACCGGGGAGCTGTTTTTT	CASSFWSSGNTGELFF
TRBV7-9	once	15	-	TRBJ1-1	TGTGCCAGCAGAGGTGTTGCCCACCTGGGCACTGAAGCTTTCTTT	CASRGVAHLGTEAFF
TRBV27	-	15	TRBD2	TRBJ2-7	TGTGCCAGCAGTTTATCGCGGGAGGTCTTACACGAGCAGTACTTC	CASSLSREVLHEQYF
TRBV5-5	-	15	-	TRBJ2-1	TGTGCCAGCAGCTCACAGGAAAACCCACACAATGAGCAGTTCTTC	CASSSQENPHNEQFF
TRBV12-3/TRBV12-4	-	13	-	TRBJ2-5	TGTGCCAGCAGTTTTCAGGGGAAGGTGACCCAGTACTTC	CASSFQGKVTQYF
TRBV6-1	-	15	TRBD1	TRBJ1-4	TGTGCCAGCAGTGAGTTACAGGGGAGGAGTGAAAAACTGTTTTTT	CASSELQGRSEKLFF
TRBV6-5	-	14	-	TRBJ2-7	TGTGCCAGCAGTCGAGGAGGCAGCGCCTACGAGCAGTACTTC	CASSRGGSAYEQYF
TRBV6-2/TRBV6-3	-	16	TRBD1	TRBJ1-1	TGTGCCAGCAGTCCAATCTTCAGGGGGGGGAGCACTGAAGCTTTCTTT	CASSPIFRGGSTEAFF
TRBV5-1	few	14	-	TRBJ1-3	TGCGCCAGCAAGGTGTCAGGGACGGCGGACACCATATATTTT	CASKVSGTADTIYF
TRBV11-1	-	15	-	TRBJ2-7	TGTGCCAGCAGCTTAGAGGGCACAGGGAGATACGAGCAGTACTTC	CASSLEGTGRYEQYF
TRBV19	once	14	TRBD1	TRBJ2-1	TGTGCCAGTAGTATAGGGTTAGGGGGCGATGAGCAGTTCTTC	CASSIGLGGDEQFF